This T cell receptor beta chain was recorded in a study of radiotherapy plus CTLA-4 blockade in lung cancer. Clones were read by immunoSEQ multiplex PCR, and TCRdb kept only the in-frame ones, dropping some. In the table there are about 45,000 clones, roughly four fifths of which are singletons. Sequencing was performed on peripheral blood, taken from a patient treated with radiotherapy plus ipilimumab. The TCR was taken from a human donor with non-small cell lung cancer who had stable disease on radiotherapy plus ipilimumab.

As DNA, the CDR3 is TGCGCCAGCAGGGGGGCATACAATGAGCAGTTCTTC. This encodes CASRGAYNEQFF. The chain recombines TRBV5-1 with TRBJ2-1; perhaps TRBD1 as D (6 bases). There are 12 residues in the CDR3. V was shortened by 5 bases and J by 4 bases, with 7 bases between the two germline ends. The germline CDR1 and CDR2 sequences are SGHRS and YFSETQ.